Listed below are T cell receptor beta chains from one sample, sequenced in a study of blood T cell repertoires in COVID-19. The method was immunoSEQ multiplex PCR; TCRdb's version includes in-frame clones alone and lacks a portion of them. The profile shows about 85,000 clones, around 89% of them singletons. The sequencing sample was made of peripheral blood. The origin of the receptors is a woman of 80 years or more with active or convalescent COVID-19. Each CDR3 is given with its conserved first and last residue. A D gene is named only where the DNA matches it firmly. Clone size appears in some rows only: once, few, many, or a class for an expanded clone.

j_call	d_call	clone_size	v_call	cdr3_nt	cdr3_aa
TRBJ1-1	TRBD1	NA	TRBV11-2	TGTGCCAGCAGCTTGACAGGGGCGCGGACTGAAGCTTTCTTT	CASSLTGARTEAFF
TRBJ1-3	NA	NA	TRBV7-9	TGTGCCAGCAGCTCGGGAAACACCATATATTTT	CASSSGNTIYF
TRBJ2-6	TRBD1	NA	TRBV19	TGTGCCAGTAGTATAAGGGGGCAGGGGAGCTCTGGGGCCAACGTCCTGACTTTC	CASSIRGQGSSGANVLTF
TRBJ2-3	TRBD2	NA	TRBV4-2	TGTGCCAGCAGCCAAGAGGCGGGGGGGCGCACAGATACGCAGTATTTT	CASSQEAGGRTDTQYF
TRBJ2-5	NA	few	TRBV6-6	TGTGCCAGCAGTTACTGGGGGCGGGGGCAAGAGACCCAGTACTTC	CASSYWGRGQETQYF
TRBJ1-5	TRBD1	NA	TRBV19	TGTGCCAGCAGGGACAGGACCAATCAGCCCCAGCATTTT	CASRDRTNQPQHF
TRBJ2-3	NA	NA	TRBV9	TGTGCCAGCAAAAACGACTTGAGCACAGATACGCAGTATTTT	CASKNDLSTDTQYF
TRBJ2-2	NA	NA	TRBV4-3	TGCGCCAGCAGCCAAGATCGGGTGGCCGGGGAGCTGTTTTTT	CASSQDRVAGELFF
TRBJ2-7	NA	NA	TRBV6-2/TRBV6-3	TGTGCCAGCAGTTACTCGGCAACCAACTCCTACGAGCAGTACTTC	CASSYSATNSYEQYF
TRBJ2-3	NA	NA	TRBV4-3	TGCGCCAGCAGCCAAGTTAGCACCAGAGGTACGCAGTATTTT	CASSQVSTRGTQYF
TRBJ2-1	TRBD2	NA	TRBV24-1	TGTGCCACCAGTGATTTAGGGGACTACTACAATGAGCAGTTCTTC	CATSDLGDYYNEQFF
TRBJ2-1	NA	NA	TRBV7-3	TGTGCCAGCAGCGGGGTTGGGAGTGGTGAGCAGTTCTTC	CASSGVGSGEQFF
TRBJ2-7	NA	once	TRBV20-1	TGCAGTGCTAGTCTTGAACAGTCATACGAGCAGTACTTC	CSASLEQSYEQYF
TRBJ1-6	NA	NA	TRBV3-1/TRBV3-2	TGTGCCAGCAGCCAAGATATTACGAGCTCCTATAATTCACCCCTCCACTTT	CASSQDITSSYNSPLHF
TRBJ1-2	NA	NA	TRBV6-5	TGTGCCAGCAGTCCTCAACCCCAGTTTAACTATGGCTACACCTTC	CASSPQPQFNYGYTF
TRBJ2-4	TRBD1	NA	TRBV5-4	TGTGCCAGCAGCTCACCGGGACAGGGACCTCTAGCCAAAAACATTCAGTACTTC	CASSSPGQGPLAKNIQYF
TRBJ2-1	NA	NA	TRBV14	TGTGCCAGCAGCCAACAGCGGACTCACTACAATGAGCAGTTCTTC	CASSQQRTHYNEQFF
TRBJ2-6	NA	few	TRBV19	TGTGCCAGTAGTGTTAGGGGGAGCGGCTCTGGGGCCAACGTCCTGACTTTC	CASSVRGSGSGANVLTF
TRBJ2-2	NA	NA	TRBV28	TGTGCCAGCATCCAAACGAGGCGGGTCGGGGAGCTGTTTTTT	CASIQTRRVGELFF
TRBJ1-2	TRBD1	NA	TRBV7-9	TGTGCCAGCAGCTCCCCCATACCGGGACAGGGGGCGGGAGGCTACACCTTC	CASSSPIPGQGAGGYTF
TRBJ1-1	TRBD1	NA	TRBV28	TGTGCCAGCAGTTTACCTCTGACAGGGCGCACTGAAGCTTTCTTT	CASSLPLTGRTEAFF
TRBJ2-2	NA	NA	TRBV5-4	TGTGCCAGCAGCCCGGGAGCCACCGGGGAGCTGTTTTTT	CASSPGATGELFF
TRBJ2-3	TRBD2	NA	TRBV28	TGTGCCAGCAGTTGGGCCGGGAGCGGGAGAAGCACAGATACGCAGTATTTT	CASSWAGSGRSTDTQYF
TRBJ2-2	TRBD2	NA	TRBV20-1	TGCAGTGCTAGTAGGCTAGCGGGAGCCGGGGAGCTGTTTTTT	CSASRLAGAGELFF
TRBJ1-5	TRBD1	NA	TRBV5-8	TGTGCCAGCAGCTTGGGACAGGGGATTTGGAATCAGCCCCAGCATTTT	CASSLGQGIWNQPQHF
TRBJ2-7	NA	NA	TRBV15	TGTGCCACCAGCAGAGGGGGGTCAGCGGACAGAAGCTCCTACGAGCAGTACTTC	CATSRGGSADRSSYEQYF
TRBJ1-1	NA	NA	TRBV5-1	TGCGCCAGCAGCTGGAACAGGGACACTGAAGCTTTCTTT	CASSWNRDTEAFF
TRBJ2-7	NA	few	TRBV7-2	TGTGCCAGCTCGACAGCCGCCTCCTACGAGCAGTACTTC	CASSTAASYEQYF
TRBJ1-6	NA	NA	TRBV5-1	TGCGCCAGCACGGATGGGCAGCCCAATTCACCCCTCCACTTT	CASTDGQPNSPLHF
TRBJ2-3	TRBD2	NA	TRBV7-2	TGTGCCAGCCTATCGGGGGGAGGCACAGATACGCAGTATTTT	CASLSGGGTDTQYF
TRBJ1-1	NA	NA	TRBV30	TGTGCCTGGAGTGTACCCAGGTCCGACACTGAAGCTTTCTTT	CAWSVPRSDTEAFF
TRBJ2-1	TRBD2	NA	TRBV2	TGTGCCAGCACTAGGATAGCGGGAGGTAGCGAGCAGTTCTTC	CASTRIAGGSEQFF
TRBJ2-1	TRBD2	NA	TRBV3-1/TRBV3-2	TGTGCCAGCAGCCAAGGCTTGACTAGCGCGGCGGGCAATGAGCAGTTCTTC	CASSQGLTSAAGNEQFF
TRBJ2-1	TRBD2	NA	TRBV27	TGTGCCAGCCTGGGACTAGCGGGATCTAACTCCTACAATGAGCAGTTCTTC	CASLGLAGSNSYNEQFF
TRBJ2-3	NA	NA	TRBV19	TGTGCCAGCAAAACAGGGATTACAGATACGCAGTATTTT	CASKTGITDTQYF
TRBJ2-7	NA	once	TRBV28	TGTGCCAGCAGTTTAGATGCGTCGGCAGGGGTGGCCTACGAGCAGTACTTC	CASSLDASAGVAYEQYF
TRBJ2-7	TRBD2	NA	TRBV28	TGTGCCAGCAACCCGGGGGGAGACTACGAGCAGTACTTC	CASNPGGDYEQYF
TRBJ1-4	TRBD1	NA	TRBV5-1	TGCGCCAGCAGCCCCGGACAGGGAACGAATGAAAAACTGTTTTTT	CASSPGQGTNEKLFF
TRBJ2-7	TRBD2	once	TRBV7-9	TGTGCCAGCAGCTCGGGACTACCTGTGGACGAGCAGTACTTC	CASSSGLPVDEQYF
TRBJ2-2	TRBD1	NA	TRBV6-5	TGTGCCAGCGGACAGGGGGCGCTGGACACCGGGGAGCTGTTTTTT	CASGQGALDTGELFF
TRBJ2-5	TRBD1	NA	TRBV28	TGTGCCAGCAGCTGGGACAGTATTTCACAAGAGACCCAGTACTTC	CASSWDSISQETQYF
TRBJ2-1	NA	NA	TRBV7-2	TGTGCCAGCAGCACCGGGAAATTAAATGAGCAGTTCTTC	CASSTGKLNEQFF
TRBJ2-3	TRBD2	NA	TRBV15	TGTGCCACCAGCAGAGATCTAGCGGGGCCCACAGATACGCAGTATTTT	CATSRDLAGPTDTQYF
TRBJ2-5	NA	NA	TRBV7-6	TGTGCCAGCAGCCGCGCGAGAGAGGGTGAGGGGACCCAGTACTTC	CASSRAREGEGTQYF
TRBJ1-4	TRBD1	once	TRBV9	TGTGCCAGCAGCGTAGGGACAGGGTTTTTCGAAAAACTGTTTTTT	CASSVGTGFFEKLFF
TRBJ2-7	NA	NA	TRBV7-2	TGTGCCAGCAGCCCAAGAACAGGAGCCTACGAGCAGTACTTC	CASSPRTGAYEQYF